Reported below is one T cell receptor (beta chain). Antigen: not known. The V and J ends lost 3 bases and 7 bases, in that order; junction bases with no gene match: 6. Germline values: CDR1 SGDLS, CDR2 YYNGEE. The CDR3 has 15 residues. A sample-barcoded 5' primer and a J-beta primer mix were used in a second PCR of roughly 6 to 11 cycles. MiXCR, run by TCRdb on the 5' RACE reads, gives a single entry per CDR3 protein. The sample contains 1.5 million to 2 million distinct CDR3 sequences, about 35% of which appear only once. This specimen comes from a study of blood T cells in healthy people across ages. Overall study: For every two T cells, template switching captured about one barcoded beta molecule. General study points: Higher diversity and more naive CD4+ cells were features of long-lived donors, compared to aged donors. The lack of PBMC sorting stopped any conclusive naive versus antigen-experienced comparison.

Sample: blood. This chain joins TRBV9 and TRBJ1-5, with 11 bases aligning to TRBD1. This TCR was sampled from a woman in her 30s in good health. The CDR3 nucleotides read TGTGCCAGCAGCGCCTCCGGGACAGGGGGGCAGCCCCAGCATTTT. Translation: CASSASGTGGQPQHF. The whole variable domain, filled in from reference TRBV9 and TRBJ1-5, reads DSGVTQTPKHLITATGQRVTLRCSPRSGDLSVYWYQQSLDQGLQFLIQYYNGEERAKGNILERFSAQQFPDLHSELNLSSLELGDSALYFCASSASGTGGQPQHFGDGTRLSIL.